This T cell receptor (beta chain) was recovered during a study of Ad26.COV2.S vaccination and SARS-CoV-2 variants. The treatment is: roughly 19 received Ad26.COV2.S at low or high dose, single or two shots; several received placebo; per-sample allocation not given. Collection of samples fell on day 63 after the first vaccine or placebo injection. Clones were read by immunoSEQ multiplex PCR, and TCRdb kept only the in-frame ones, dropping some. The sample contains over 400,000 clones, about 90% of which appear only once. This receptor was identified in a person between 18 and 59 years old who received the Ad26.COV2.S COVID-19 vaccine or a placebo. The specimen was peripheral blood, collected in a trial of Ad26.COV2.S vaccine versus placebo.

In DNA, the CDR3 is TGTGCCAGTGGACAGGGGATAGATACGCAGTATTTT. Encoded protein: CASGQGIDTQYF. V usage is TRBV2 and J usage is TRBJ2-3, with 9 bases fitting TRBD1. The J segment lost 5 bases and the V segment lost 9 bases, leaving 3 bases of the junction unmatched. This CDR3 region has 12 residues. Germline loops: CDR1 SNHLY, CDR2 FYNNEI.